This T cell receptor (beta chain) was recovered during a study of T cells in localized non-small cell lung cancer. Whole-study findings and limits: For the top 100 tumor clones, a median about 50 also appeared in adjacent lung. Among the tissues sampled, uninvolved adjacent lung had the highest T cell clonality, above tumor. Overall survival was longer when the density of T cells in the blood was higher.

This clone was counted between two and nine times. What it binds is not known. Profiled with immunoSEQ multiplex PCR; TCRdb holds only in-frame clones, not every one. The repertoire holds some 3,500 clones, with 25% to 35% as singletons. Trimming pared 2 bases from V and 6 bases from J, leaving 7 bases between. CDR1 is MNHGY and CDR2 is SAAAGT in the germline V gene. The CDR3 contains 12 residues. This TCR derives from a male donor older than 55 with stage I lung adenocarcinoma. The specimen comprised lung tumor tissue, sampled before any cancer treatment. The rearrangement joins TRBV6-8 to TRBJ1-2, with no clear D. The CDR3 loop reads CASSYKADGYTF. The CDR3 coding sequence is TGTGCCAGCAGTTACAAGGCCGATGGCTACACCTTC.